This entry is about one T cell receptor beta chain. This record belongs to a study of shared T cell receptors in the human thymus. V was clipped by 4 bases and J by 8 bases, with 9 bases between them. CDR1 KGHSH and CDR2 LQKENI come from the germline V gene. The CDR3 is 12 residues long. Sequenced by immunoSEQ multiplex PCR; TCRdb stores in-frame clones only, minus some. The sample contains about 660,000 clones, more than 70% of which appear only once. This same sample was also taken into another study, of human thymus T cells.

The receptor was isolated from a boy younger than two with a congenital heart defect. This sequence joins TRBV18 and TRBJ2-1; D is ambiguous. Sequenced: thymocytes. The DNA of the CDR3 is TGTGCCAGCTCACTCGACGGGTATGAGCAGTTCTTC. Its protein product is CASSLDGYEQFF.